The 32 T cell receptor beta chains below come from one sample, sequenced in a study of blood T cell repertoires in COVID-19 (TCRdb year 2020). Libraries were built with the immunoSEQ multiplex PCR assay. In its TCRdb copy, this immuneACCESS table keeps in-frame sequences only and misses some clones. Where compared with another copy, unresolved V genes explain less than half of these, and the others have no known cause. The sample profile shows around 300,000 clones; roughly 90% of them were found once. The ten largest clonotypes hold 2% to 2.5% of the sample. Sequencing was performed on peripheral blood. These TCRs come from a woman aged 25 to 39 with COVID-19, enrolled during active disease.

This clone has just one count. This chain uses TRBV9 with TRBJ2-3, with D possibly being TRBD2 (6 bases). The CDR3 consists of 16 residues. V was clipped by 0 bases and J by 4 bases, with 15 bases between them. Germline assignment: CDR1 SGDLS and CDR2 YYNGEE. CDR3 loop: CASSVAVTRYADTQYF. In nucleotides, the CDR3 is TGTGCCAGCAGCGTAGCGGTGACTAGATATGCAGATACGCAGTATTTT.

The V call is TRBV7-9, the J call TRBJ2-3, with TRBD2 matching over 12 bases. This CDR3 region has 16 residues. Losses at the gene ends were 5 bases for V and 5 bases for J; bases not matched to a gene: 8. CDR1 and CDR2 from the germline V gene are SEHNR and FQNEAQ (reference sequence). CDR3 sequence (DNA): TGTGCCAGCAGCCTCAGCCCGGGACTAGCGGGAGATACGCAGTATTTT. This encodes CASSLSPGLAGDTQYF.

V is TRBV28 and J is TRBJ1-3, with D unclear. The CDR3 sequence is 14 residues long. In germline, CDR1 is MDHEN, CDR2 SYDVKM. V lost 7 bases, J lost 4 bases, and 14 bases lay in between. DNA of the CDR3: TGTGCCAGCACCCCCCGGGGAGGGGGAAACACCATATATTTT. Residues: CASTPRGGGNTIYF.

The rearrangement links TRBV5-1 to TRBJ1-1; no clear D. With 0 bases removed from V and 3 bases from J, the gap between germline ends came to 12 bases. Germline lookup yields CDR1 SGHRS and CDR2 YFSETQ. This CDR3 contains 15 residues. CDR3 coding DNA: TGCGCCAGCAGCTTGGTCCCGGGAACTTACACTGAAGCTTTCTTT. This sequence encodes CASSLVPGTYTEAFF.

The gene calls are TRBV19 and TRBJ1-4; 8 bases are shared with TRBD1. V trimming: 5 bases; J trimming: 7 bases; junction bases outside the gene matches: 12. CDR1 is LNHDA and CDR2 is SQIVND in the germline V gene (reference sequence). The CDR3 is made up of 16 amino acids. Written as DNA, the CDR3 is TGTGCCAGTAGTTCTATCATCGGACAGGGCGCTGAAAAACTGTTTTTT. The encoded protein is CASSSIIGQGAEKLFF.

V and J are TRBV13 and TRBJ2-2, with D maybe TRBD2 (6 bases). The CDR3 spans 14 residues. Between the trimmed V and J ends, which lost 5 bases and 6 bases, there was a span of 13 bases. Germline CDR1 PRHDT, CDR2 FYEKMQ (reference sequence). The CDR3 loop is CASSLRLVAGELFF. In DNA, the CDR3 is TGTGCCAGCAGCCTACGACTAGTCGCCGGGGAGCTGTTTTTT.

The chain is built from TRBV30 and TRBJ2-6; 9 bases fit TRBD1. Germline V gives CDR1 GTSNPN, CDR2 SVGIG (reference sequence). This CDR3 region has 17 residues. Trimming cost V 2 bases and J 0 bases; bases outside gene matches: 5. This chain's CDR3 is CAWSIDRGTSGANVLTF. The CDR3 coding sequence is TGTGCCTGGAGTATAGACAGGGGGACCTCTGGGGCCAACGTCCTGACTTTC. Together with reference TRBV30 and TRBJ2-6, the CDR3 gives the full variable domain: SQTIHQWPATLVQPVGSPLSLECTVEGTSNPNLYWYRQAAGRGLQLLFYSVGIGQISSEVPQNLSASRPQDRQFILSSKKLLLSDSGFYLCAWSIDRGTSGANVLTFGAGSRLTVL.

Only a few counts were recorded for this clone. The CDR3 is CATTPDRVSGNTIYF. DNA for the CDR3: TGTGCCACCACCCCTGACCGGGTCTCTGGAAACACCATATATTTT. The rearrangement uses TRBV24-1 and TRBJ1-3; D is unclear. The CDR3 is made up of 15 amino acids. CDR1 is KGHDR, CDR2 SFDVKD, per germline. The V end was cut by 8 bases, the J end by 0 bases, with 13 bases between.

The chain employs TRBV27 and TRBJ1-4, with a possible D match to TRBD1 (6 bases). Trimming pared 6 bases from V and 6 bases from J, leaving 17 bases between. The CDR3 contains 15 residues. Germline CDR1 MNHEY, CDR2 SMNVEV (reference sequence). The CDR3 region has the DNA TGTGCCAGCAGCCGCCGGGGAGGGGGGGATGAAAAACTGTTTTTT. Translating it yields CASSRRGGGDEKLFF. The variable domain in full, with the rest retrieved from reference TRBV27 and TRBJ1-4, is EAQVTQNPRYLITVTGKKLTVTCSQNMNHEYMSWYRQDPGLGLRQIYYSMNVEVTDKGDVPEGYKVSRKEKRNFPLILESPSPNQTSLYFCASSRRGGGDEKLFFGSGTQLSVL.

This chain joins TRBV5-6 and TRBJ1-1, with D possibly being TRBD1 (6 bases). The CDR3 is 13 amino acids. V was pared by 4 bases and J by 5 bases, with 12 bases between. CDR1 SGHDT and CDR2 YYEEEE come from the germline V gene. CDR3 protein: CASSPQGRTEAFF. The CDR3 region has the DNA TGTGCCAGCAGCCCCCAGGGGCGGACTGAAGCTTTCTTT.

This clone was seen once. The chain combines TRBV27 with TRBJ2-7; 8 bases map to TRBD1. V was pared by 1 base and J by 5 bases, with 4 bases of the junction left unmatched. The CDR3 extends over 14 amino acids. The germline gives CDR1 MNHEY, CDR2 SMNVEV (reference sequence). Written as DNA, the CDR3 is TGTGCCAGCAGTTTATGGACAGGGTACAACGAGCAGTACTTC. This codes for CASSLWTGYNEQYF.

The J gene is TRBJ2-3, the V gene TRBV7-9; 10 bases fit TRBD2. The V gene's germline CDR1 is SEHNR and CDR2 FQNEAQ (reference sequence). The J segment lost 6 bases and the V segment lost 1 base, leaving 16 bases of the junction unmatched. The CDR3 length is 19 residues. CDR3 nucleotide sequence: TGTGCCAGCAGCTTAGAGCAGTTTAAGACTAGCGGGTTGTTGGATACGCAGTATTTT. Its protein is CASSLEQFKTSGLLDTQYF.

The gene calls are TRBV27 and TRBJ1-2, with D possibly matching TRBD1 (6 bases). CDR1 is MNHEY and CDR2 is SMNVEV in the germline V gene (reference sequence). This CDR3 contains 17 residues. The V gene lost 8 bases and the J gene lost 4 bases, with 26 bases spanning the gap. CDR3 bases: TGTGCCAGCGGACCTCTTGAACAGGGCTGGCCAAGCTATGGCTACACCTTC. Amino acid sequence: CASGPLEQGWPSYGYTF.

The chain carries TRBV11-2 and TRBJ2-1; D ambiguous. Trimming stripped 6 bases from V and 9 bases from J, with 12 bases between. Germline CDR1 SGHAT, CDR2 FQNNGV. The CDR3 consists of 12 residues. The CDR3 DNA is TGTGCCAGCAGTTGGAGTGCTGGTGAGCAGTTCTTC. Translation gives CASSWSAGEQFF. Based on the CDR3 plus reference TRBV11-2 and TRBJ2-1, the full variable domain is EAGVAQSPRYKIIEKRQSVAFWCNPISGHATLYWYQQILGQGPKLLIQFQNNGVVDDSQLPKDRFSAERLKGVDSTLKIQPAKLEDSAVYLCASSWSAGEQFFGPGTRLTVL.

The chain recombines TRBV10-3 with TRBJ2-2; 7 bases line up with TRBD2. The ends lost 3 bases at V and 4 bases at J; junction bases unmatched: 5. The CDR3 extends over 15 amino acids. Per the germline V gene, CDR1 is ENHRY and CDR2 is SYGVKD. The CDR3 here is CAISEPLALTGELFF. The CDR3 DNA sequence: TGTGCCATCAGTGAACCACTAGCGCTCACCGGGGAGCTGTTTTTT.

This chain uses TRBV28 with TRBJ2-2, with D hard to call. Germline CDR1 reads MDHEN; CDR2 reads SYDVKM. CDR3 length: 10 amino acids. Trimming removed 10 bases at V and 5 bases at J, with 5 bases between. The CDR3 DNA reads TGTGCCACCGGGACCGGGGAGCTGTTTTTT. Its translation: CATGTGELFF.

This chain links TRBV9 with TRBJ1-5, with TRBD1 matching 7 bases. After removal of 4 bases from V and 5 bases from J, the junction contained 9 bases not matched to a gene. This CDR3 contains 15 residues. In germline, CDR1 is SGDLS, CDR2 YYNGEE. CDR3 DNA: TGTGCCAGCAGCTTTACAGGGGAATTTTATCAGCCCCAGCATTTT. It specifies CASSFTGEFYQPQHF.

This clone was picked up one time. The chain links TRBV5-4 to TRBJ1-4; D might be TRBD1 (5 bases). Germline CDR1 and CDR2: SGHNT and YYREEE (reference sequence). The CDR3 sequence is 14 residues long. The V gene lost 0 bases and the J gene lost 8 bases, with 11 bases spanning the gap. The chain's CDR3 is CASSLGGRAEKLFF. In nucleotides, the CDR3 is TGTGCCAGCAGCTTGGGTGGCAGGGCAGAAAAACTGTTTTTT.

J is TRBJ2-1 and V is TRBV30; 10 positions match TRBD2. Per germline, CDR1 GTSNPN and CDR2 SVGIG (reference sequence). V was clipped by 5 bases and J by 7 bases; unmatched bases: 11. CDR3 length: 15 residues. CDR3 DNA: TGTGCCTGGGGGGGTCTAGCGGGAGTAAGTAATGAGCAGTTCTTC. Translating it yields CAWGGLAGVSNEQFF.

V gene TRBV7-2 combines with J gene TRBJ1-5; D is possibly TRBD1 (6 bases). The CDR3 contains 15 residues. Per germline, CDR1 SGHTA and CDR2 FQGNSA. V was shortened by 5 bases and J by 3 bases, with 14 bases between the two germline ends. In DNA, the CDR3 is TGTGCCAGCAGCGTCAGGGGAGGGGACAATCAGCCCCAGCATTTT. Encoded protein: CASSVRGGDNQPQHF.

The sample holds a few counts of this clone. The V gene is TRBV30, the J gene TRBJ1-6; no clear D gene. V lost 1 base to trimming and J lost 7 bases, with 14 bases between them. This CDR3 spans 15 amino acids. Germline V gene sequence: CDR1 GTSNPN, CDR2 SVGIG (reference sequence). CDR3 DNA: TGTGCCTGGAGTGGATTGGGCCTTTCCAATTCACCCCTCCACTTT. Its translation is CAWSGLGLSNSPLHF.

The gene calls are TRBV11-2 and TRBJ1-4, with D possibly matching TRBD1 (6 bases). In germline, CDR1 is SGHAT, CDR2 FQNNGV. Trimming pared 8 bases from V and 13 bases from J, leaving 26 bases between. CDR3 length equals 15 residues. The CDR3 sequence: CASRAPGQGSGRLFF. Written as DNA, the CDR3 is TGTGCCAGCCGCGCCCCGGGGCAGGGGAGCGGACGACTGTTTTTT.

The chain combines TRBV5-5 with TRBJ2-2, with 12 bases identical to TRBD2. V was pared by 5 bases and J by 5 bases, with 7 bases of the junction left unmatched. This CDR3 contains 16 residues. Germline-derived CDR1 and CDR2 are SGHKS and YYEKEE (reference sequence). CDR3 sequence: CASRPRTSGMTGELFF. CDR3 bases: TGTGCCAGCAGGCCAAGGACTAGCGGGATGACCGGGGAGCTGTTTTTT.

V is TRBV3-1 (or the pseudogene TRBV3-2) and J is TRBJ1-6, with D tentatively TRBD1 (5 bases). V lost 1 base, J lost 2 bases, and 9 bases lay in between. This CDR3 region has 16 residues. The germline CDR1 and CDR2 sequences are LGHDT and YNNKEL (reference sequence). This CDR3 is CASSQVDSPYNSPLHF. The CDR3 bases are TGTGCCAGCAGCCAAGTCGACAGTCCCTATAATTCACCCCTCCACTTT.

The CDR3 coding sequence is TGTGCCAGCAGCGAGTTCAGGGGACAGAACACTGAAGCTTTCTTT. Protein product: CASSEFRGQNTEAFF. The chain carries TRBV2 and TRBJ1-1, with D possibly being TRBD1 (6 bases). Germline V CDR1 and CDR2: SNHLY, FYNNEI. CDR3 size: 15 residues. Trimming shortened V by 6 bases and J by 1 base, and 15 bases separated the two germline ends. Filled out from reference TRBV2 and TRBJ1-1, the complete variable domain reads EPEVTQTPSHQVTQMGQEVILRCVPISNHLYFYWYRQILGQKVEFLVSFYNNEISEKSEIFDDQFSVERPDGSNFTLKIRSTKLEDSAMYFCASSEFRGQNTEAFFGQGTRLTVV.

The chain couples TRBV19 to TRBJ2-1; TRBD1 agrees at 9 bases. Unmatched junction bases numbered 11, after V lost 8 bases and J lost 6 bases. The CDR3 covers 15 residues. Germline V gives CDR1 LNHDA, CDR2 SQIVND (reference sequence). CDR3 protein: CASQSDRGKSNEQFF. In nucleotides, the CDR3 is TGTGCCAGTCAATCGGACAGGGGTAAAAGCAATGAGCAGTTCTTC.

The chain employs TRBV28 and TRBJ1-5; TRBD1 matches at 7 bases. V was clipped by 3 bases and J by 4 bases; unmatched bases: 12. The CDR3 extends over 17 amino acids. CDR1 is MDHEN, CDR2 SYDVKM, per germline. CDR3 region: CASSLDVAGQLNQPQHF. The CDR3 DNA reads TGTGCCAGCAGTTTGGATGTAGCGGGACAGCTTAATCAGCCCCAGCATTTT. Complete variable domain (other parts from reference TRBV28 and TRBJ1-5): DVKVTQSSRYLVKRTGEKVFLECVQDMDHENMFWYRQDPGLGLRLIYFSYDVKMKEKGDIPEGYSVSREKKERFSLILESASTNQTSMYLCASSLDVAGQLNQPQHFGDGTRLSIL.

This chain joins TRBV23-1 and TRBJ1-2, with D possibly matching TRBD1 (5 bases). TRBV23-1 has ORF status, its function being uncertain. The CDR3 runs 15 residues. V lost 4 bases and J lost 3, with 15 bases in between. CDR3 loop: CASSPRKQVHYGYTF. The CDR3 coding sequence is TGCGCCAGCAGTCCTAGGAAACAGGTGCACTATGGCTACACCTTC.

J is TRBJ2-7 and V is TRBV5-6; D is perhaps TRBD1 (5 bases). Germline V gene lookup returns CDR1 SGHDT and CDR2 YYEEEE. The V end lost 3 bases, the J end lost 3 bases, and 10 bases lay between the germline ends. CDR3 size: 13 residues. The CDR3 loop reads CASSSTVVYEQYF. The CDR3 DNA sequence: TGTGCCAGCAGCTCGACAGTGGTCTACGAGCAGTACTTC.

The genes are TRBV28 and TRBJ1-1; TRBD1 might be the D (5 bases). Germline lookup yields CDR1 MDHEN and CDR2 SYDVKM. This CDR3 is 13 amino acids long. V gave up 8 bases and J gave up 0 bases, with 10 bases separating them. This CDR3 reads CASDTGLNTEAFF. CDR3 coding DNA: TGTGCCAGCGACACAGGCCTGAACACTGAAGCTTTCTTT.

This clone is a singleton in its sample. The chain joins TRBV19 to TRBJ2-2; TRBD2 matches 10 bases. V shed 4 bases and J 1 base; nucleotides not matched to a gene: 0. Germline V gene lookup returns CDR1 LNHDA and CDR2 SQIVND (reference sequence). The CDR3 has 15 amino acids. In nucleotides, the CDR3 is TGTGCCAGTAGTAAGCGGGAGGGGAACACCGGGGAGCTGTTTTTT. Translating gives CASSKREGNTGELFF.

A single count supports this clone. The rearrangement uses TRBV25-1 and TRBJ2-7; weak D call: TRBD1 (5 bases). This CDR3 is built from 13 residues. Germline V gene data show CDR1 as MGHDK and CDR2 as SYGVNS. V was pared by 8 bases and J by 0 bases, with 11 bases between. The CDR3 is CASQTVSSYEQYF. The DNA of the CDR3 is TGTGCCAGCCAGACAGTCAGCTCCTACGAGCAGTACTTC.